This TCR beta chain appears in the sequencing data of a study of blood T cells in healthy people across ages. The germline V gene has CDR1 DFQATT and CDR2 SNEGSKA (reference sequence). Trimming cost V 3 bases and J 5 bases; bases outside gene matches: 4. This CDR3 has 13 amino acids. This clonotype was recorded a few times. Per-sample PBMC isolation yielded at least 6 million cells. A sample-barcoded 5' primer and a J-beta primer mix were used in a second PCR of about 6 to 12 cycles. TCRdb ran MiXCR on the 5' RACE reads and lists one entry per CDR3 protein. The sample comprises under 1 million distinct CDR3 sequences, around 45% of which are singletons, and about a fifth rests with the top ten.

The rearrangement joins TRBV20-1 to TRBJ2-1, with 7 positions matching TRBD2. The receptor was derived from a man in his sixties in good health. The sequenced sample consisted of blood. CDR3 sequence reads: CSARWLADNEQFF. DNA of the CDR3: TGCAGTGCTAGGTGGCTAGCGGACAATGAGCAGTTCTTC.